What follows are 7 T cell receptor beta chains derived from one specimen sequenced in a study of blood T cell repertoires in COVID-19. The protocol was immunoSEQ multiplex PCR, while the TCRdb copy is restricted to in-frame clones and leaves out a portion. The repertoire holds a few hundred thousand clones, with roughly 85% as singletons. Material for sequencing was PBMCs or T cells enriched from blood (not recorded which). These receptors came from a man in his forties or fifties who had been exposed to COVID-19.

V and J are TRBV11-2 and TRBJ2-2; TRBD2 aligns across 14 bases. Germline V gene lookup returns CDR1 SGHAT and CDR2 FQNNGV. This CDR3 region has 19 residues. V lost 1 base and J lost 7; bases outside the gene matches: 11. The CDR3 loop is CASSLGLAGGTGFGGELFF. The CDR3 DNA is TGTGCCAGCAGCTTAGGACTAGCGGGAGGGACTGGGTTTGGCGGGGAGCTGTTTTTT. Combining the CDR3 with reference TRBV11-2 and TRBJ2-2 gives the whole variable domain EAGVAQSPRYKIIEKRQSVAFWCNPISGHATLYWYQQILGQGPKLLIQFQNNGVVDDSQLPKDRFSAERLKGVDSTLKIQPAKLEDSAVYLCASSLGLAGGTGFGGELFFGEGSRLTVL.

This chain uses TRBV25-1 with TRBJ2-7, with a tentative D call TRBD1 (5 bases). This CDR3 region has 12 residues. V lost 3 bases and J 4 bases, leaving 7 bases between the germline ends. The germline CDR1 and CDR2 sequences are MGHDK and SYGVNS. CDR3 sequence (DNA): TGTGCCAGCAGTGAGCAGGGTTACGAGCAGTACTTC. Protein: CASSEQGYEQYF.

The rearrangement uses TRBV12-3 or TRBV12-4 and TRBJ1-2; D not resolved. The ends were cut back, 1 base at V and 8 bases at J, with 5 bases in the middle. The CDR3 has 11 amino acids. CDR3 residues: CASSLDTGYTF. The CDR3 DNA sequence: TGTGCCAGCAGTTTAGACACAGGCTACACCTTC.

V is TRBV20-1 and J is TRBJ1-1; no firm D call. The CDR3 is 11 amino acids. CDR1 DFQATT and CDR2 SNEGSKA come from the germline V gene (reference sequence). Trimming left V 3 bases short and J 5 bases short, with 7 bases between. The CDR3: CSASPRTEAFF. CDR3 DNA: TGCAGTGCTAGTCCGAGAACTGAAGCTTTCTTT.

The rearrangement uses TRBV19 and TRBJ2-7; D unclear. The CDR3 runs 14 residues. Looked up from germline, CDR1 is LNHDA and CDR2 is SQIVND (reference sequence). The V gene lost 4 bases and the J gene lost 10 bases, with 20 bases spanning the gap. The CDR3 reads CASSKFAASNYQYF. CDR3 bases: TGTGCCAGTAGTAAGTTCGCGGCCAGTAATTATCAGTACTTC.

The genes are TRBV19 and TRBJ1-5; possibly TRBD1 for D (5 bases). The V gene's germline CDR1 is LNHDA and CDR2 SQIVND (reference sequence). V was trimmed by 6 bases and J by 0 bases, leaving 15 bases between them. The CDR3 contains 16 residues. CDR3 in DNA: TGTGCCAGTAGAACTCAGACAGATTATAGCAATCAGCCCCAGCATTTT. Translating it yields CASRTQTDYSNQPQHF.

This clone was detected once. V gene TRBV18 combines with J gene TRBJ2-3; D may be TRBD1 (5 bases). Trimming cost V 2 bases and J 2 bases, with 11 bases left between them. The CDR3 length is 15 residues. The V gene's germline CDR1 is KGHSH and CDR2 LQKENI. CDR3: CASSPGADLTDTQYF. The DNA of the CDR3 is TGTGCCAGCTCACCAGGGGCAGATCTCACAGATACGCAGTATTTT.